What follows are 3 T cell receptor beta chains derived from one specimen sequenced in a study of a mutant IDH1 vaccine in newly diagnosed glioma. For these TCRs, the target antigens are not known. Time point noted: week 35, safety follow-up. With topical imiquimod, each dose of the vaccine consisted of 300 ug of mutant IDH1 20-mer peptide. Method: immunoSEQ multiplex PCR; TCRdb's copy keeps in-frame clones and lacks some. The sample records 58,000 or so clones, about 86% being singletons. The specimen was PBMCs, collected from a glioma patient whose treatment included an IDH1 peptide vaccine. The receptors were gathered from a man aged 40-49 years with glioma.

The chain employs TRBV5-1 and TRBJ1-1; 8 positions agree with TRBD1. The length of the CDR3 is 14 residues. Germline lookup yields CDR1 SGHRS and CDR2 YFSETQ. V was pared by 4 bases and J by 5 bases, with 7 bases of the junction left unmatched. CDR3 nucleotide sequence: TGCGCCAGCAGCCCCAGGGGGCGCGAAACTGAAGCTTTCTTT. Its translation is CASSPRGRETEAFF.

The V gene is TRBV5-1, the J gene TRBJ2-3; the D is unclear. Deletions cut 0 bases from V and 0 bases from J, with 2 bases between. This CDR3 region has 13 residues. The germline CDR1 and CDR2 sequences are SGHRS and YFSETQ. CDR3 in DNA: TGCGCCAGCAGCTTGGAGAGCACAGATACGCAGTATTTT. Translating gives CASSLESTDTQYF.

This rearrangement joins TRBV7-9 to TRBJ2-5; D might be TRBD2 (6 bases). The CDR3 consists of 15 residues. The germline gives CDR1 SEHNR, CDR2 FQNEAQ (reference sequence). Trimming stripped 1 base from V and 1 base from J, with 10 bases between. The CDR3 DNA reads TGTGCCAGCAGCTTAGTAGGCGGGACCCAAGAGACCCAGTACTTC. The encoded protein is CASSLVGGTQETQYF. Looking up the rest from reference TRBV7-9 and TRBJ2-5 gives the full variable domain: DTGVSQNPRHKITKRGQNVTFRCDPISEHNRLYWYRQTLGQGPEFLTYFQNEAQLEKSRLLSDRFSAERPKGSFSTLEIQRTEQGDSAMYLCASSLVGGTQETQYFGPGTRLLVL.